This T cell receptor beta chain was observed in a study of blood T cell repertoires in COVID-19. About the study: The analysed material was cDNA or gDNA that came from T cells, B-cell-depleted T cells, or PBMCs.

The germline CDR1 and CDR2 sequences are SGHTA and FQGNSA. The CDR3 loop spans 15 amino acids. The germline V and J ends were trimmed by 2 bases and 4 bases, with 14 bases remaining between them. In the original processing: Cell counts per sample came from amplifying reference gene primers. The repertoire was sequenced with immunoSEQ multiplex PCR; TCRdb's copy has only in-frame clones and lacks some. V and J calls and clone size are copied from that table; D and trimming were computed from the DNA. The sample contains some 320,000 clones, under 95% of which appear only once. Researchers sorted participants into cohorts using their self-reported clinical history. Each recovered donor of Cohort 3 presented with two negative PCRs, clearance, or symptom resolution. This clone has just one count.

Source material: PBMCs or T cells enriched from blood (not recorded which). The V and J genes are TRBV7-2 and TRBJ1-2; D might be TRBD1 (5 bases). The receptor's source is a man between 60 and 75 years old who had recovered from COVID-19. The CDR3: CASSLSFDRSYGYTF. CDR3 DNA: TGTGCCAGCAGCTTAAGTTTCGACAGAAGCTATGGCTACACCTTC.